The rows below give T cell receptor beta chains drawn from one sample of a study of CD4 T cells in relation to SARS-CoV-2 and coronaviruses. Their specific antigens are unknown. The protocol was immunoSEQ multiplex PCR, while the TCRdb copy is restricted to in-frame clones and leaves out a portion. The data hold more than 35,000 clones, with roughly 73% observed a single time. Material: memory CD4+ T cells from PBMCs, cultured in vitro. Receptor source: an adult with COVID-19. Each CDR3 is given with its conserved first and last residue. The D gene is left open where the match is weak. Clone size is not always given. Where it is, it says once, few, many or a class for expanded clones.

-,TRBV19,TRBJ1-5,TRBD1,TGTGCCAGTAGTAGGCAGGGGGCGAGTTTTAATCAGCCCCAGCATTTT,CASSRQGASFNQPQHF
-,TRBV15,TRBJ2-1,TRBD2,TGTGCCACCAGCAGATCCCTAGCGGGGAACGATGAGCAGTTCTTC,CATSRSLAGNDEQFF
-,TRBV27,TRBJ2-5,-,TGTGCCAGCAGTGGCCCGGTGACAGGAGGAGAGACCCAGTACTTC,CASSGPVTGGETQYF
once,TRBV3-1/TRBV3-2,TRBJ2-3,-,TGTGCCAGCAGCCAAACGGGGCTCACGAATACGCAGTATTTT,CASSQTGLTNTQYF
few,TRBV12-3/TRBV12-4,TRBJ2-7,TRBD1,TGTGCCAGCAGCTTGGGACAGACCTACGAGCAGTACTTC,CASSLGQTYEQYF
-,TRBV9,TRBJ2-1,-,TGTGCCAGCAGCGTGAGGGAGGCCCGCCGCAATGAGCAGTTCTTC,CASSVREARRNEQFF
-,TRBV19,TRBJ2-7,TRBD2,TGTGCCAGTAGTATTACCTCGACTAGCGGGTCGTACGAGCAGTACTTC,CASSITSTSGSYEQYF
-,TRBV27,TRBJ2-5,-,TGTGCCAGCAGTTCACTACAGGACTACCAAGAGACCCAGTACTTC,CASSSLQDYQETQYF
few,TRBV7-8,TRBJ1-2,TRBD1,TGTGCCAGCAGCTACGCGGGACAGGCGATGTTGGGCTACACCTTC,CASSYAGQAMLGYTF
-,TRBV6-5,TRBJ2-2,TRBD1,TGTGCCAGCACGACAGGGGGCTCTGGCGCCGGGGAGCTGTTTTTT,CASTTGGSGAGELFF
-,TRBV28,TRBJ2-3,TRBD1,TGTGCCAGCGGGAGCACAGGGGCGAATACGCAGTATTTT,CASGSTGANTQYF
-,TRBV18,TRBJ1-2,TRBD1,TGTGCCAGCTCACCACGCAGGACAGGGGACGATGGCTACACCTTC,CASSPRRTGDDGYTF
-,TRBV5-1,TRBJ2-7,TRBD2,TGCGCCAGCAGCGCGGTGACTAGCGGGTCCTACGAGCAGTACTTC,CASSAVTSGSYEQYF
-,TRBV30,TRBJ2-3,TRBD2,TGTGCCTGGAGCGTCGCGGGAGGCACAGATACGCAGTATTTT,CAWSVAGGTDTQYF
-,TRBV6-2/TRBV6-3,TRBJ1-5,-,TGTGCCAGCAGCAGGCTGGGGGGCTCCGGAACTAGCAATCAGCCCCAGCATTTT,CASSRLGGSGTSNQPQHF
-,TRBV6-5,TRBJ1-2,-,TGTGCCAGCGGACCGGGCCTATCCCTGGGCTATGGCTACACCTTC,CASGPGLSLGYGYTF
-,TRBV19,TRBJ2-7,-,TGTGCCAGTAGCATATTCCAGGGGAGCTACGAGCAGTACTTC,CASSIFQGSYEQYF
-,TRBV6-5,TRBJ2-7,TRBD1,TGTGCCAGCAGTCGAGACAGGGTCTACGAGCAGTACTTC,CASSRDRVYEQYF
-,TRBV6-1,TRBJ2-3,-,TGTGCCAGCAGTGAAGGTCGAACAGATACGCAGTATTTT,CASSEGRTDTQYF
few,TRBV2,TRBJ2-1,-,TGTGCCAGCAGTGAAGAGGTCACCCCCGCGTTCTTC,CASSEEVTPAFF
-,TRBV6-2/TRBV6-3,TRBJ2-1,TRBD2,TGTGCCAGCAGTGATAGCGGGGCCCCCTACAATGAGCAGTTCTTC,CASSDSGAPYNEQFF
-,TRBV7-2,TRBJ2-7,-,TGTGCCAGCAAACAGGCTTGGGGGCCACACTACGAGCAGTACTTC,CASKQAWGPHYEQYF
-,TRBV4-1,TRBJ1-1,-,TGCGCCAGCAGCCAAGTGGGGAACATGAGGCCCGAAGCTTTCTTT,CASSQVGNMRPEAFF
-,TRBV11-2,TRBJ2-1,-,TGTGCCAGCAGCTCCTCGGGGCAGTTCTTC,CASSSSGQFF
-,TRBV7-9,TRBJ2-1,TRBD2,TGTGCCAGCAGCTTAGCCTCAGGACTAGCGGGAGGACTGGAGCAGTTCTTC,CASSLASGLAGGLEQFF
-,TRBV7-2,TRBJ2-1,-,TGTGCCAGCAGCTCTAAGTACAATGAGCAGTTCTTC,CASSSKYNEQFF
-,TRBV6-6,TRBJ2-7,TRBD2,TGTGCCAGCAGTTACTCGCGGGAGGTTTTCTACGAGCAGTACTTC,CASSYSREVFYEQYF
once,TRBV19,TRBJ2-1,TRBD1,TGTGCCAGTAGTAGGACAGGGGACTCCTACAATGAGCAGTTCTTC,CASSRTGDSYNEQFF
-,TRBV12-3/TRBV12-4,TRBJ1-2,TRBD1,TGTGCCAGCAGTTGGGACAGGGACTATGGCTACACCTTC,CASSWDRDYGYTF
-,TRBV25-1,TRBJ2-5,-,TGTGCCAGCAGTCGGGCAGGGGAAGAGACCCAGTACTTC,CASSRAGEETQYF
-,TRBV12-3/TRBV12-4,TRBJ2-4,-,TGTGCCAGCAGTTTAGGAAAAAACATTCAGTACTTC,CASSLGKNIQYF
-,TRBV7-3,TRBJ2-1,TRBD2,TGTGCCAGCAGCAGCTCCGGGACCACCATTTGGCGGGAGTACAATGAGCAGTTCTTC,CASSSSGTTIWREYNEQFF
-,TRBV10-3,TRBJ1-5,-,TGTGCCATCAGTGATGGGCAGGGAAGCAGCAATCAGCCCCAGCATTTT,CAISDGQGSSNQPQHF
-,TRBV3-1/TRBV3-2,TRBJ1-2,-,TGTGCCAGCAGCCAGTCTCAAGGCGGGGGAATCGACTATGGCTACACCTTC,CASSQSQGGGIDYGYTF
-,TRBV14,TRBJ2-1,TRBD2,TGTGCCAGCGCAAAAGCGGGGGTGTACAATGAGCAGTTCTTC,CASAKAGVYNEQFF
once,TRBV10-3,TRBJ1-3,-,TGTGCCATCAGTTCAGGGGACACCATATATTTT,CAISSGDTIYF
-,TRBV2,TRBJ2-1,TRBD2,TGTGCCAGCAGAGACAGGGGGACTAGCGGGAGGAAATACAATGAGCAGTTCTTC,CASRDRGTSGRKYNEQFF
-,TRBV4-3,TRBJ2-3,TRBD2,TGCGCCAGCAGCCAAGATTATAGCGGGGAAACAGATACGCAGTATTTT,CASSQDYSGETDTQYF
-,TRBV5-6,TRBJ1-2,-,TGTGCCAGCAGCTTCTCGGTCGGGACCCCGGCAAACTATGGCTACACCTTC,CASSFSVGTPANYGYTF
-,TRBV5-1,TRBJ2-7,-,TGCGCCAGCAGCTTGGTAGGCGAGCAGTACTTC,CASSLVGEQYF
-,TRBV29-1,TRBJ1-4,-,TGCAGCGTGAAGGGTTCCTCGTATGAAAAACTGTTTTTT,CSVKGSSYEKLFF
-,TRBV3-1/TRBV3-2,TRBJ2-3,TRBD2,TGTGCCAGCAGCTGGACTAGCGGGGGGATCACAGATACGCAGTATTTT,CASSWTSGGITDTQYF
-,TRBV9,TRBJ2-3,TRBD1,TGTGCCAGCAGCCCCAGAAGCTCTACCGGGACAGTTTCTTATACGCAGTATTTT,CASSPRSSTGTVSYTQYF
-,TRBV5-7,TRBJ2-1,-,TGTGCCAGCAGCCGGGACTCTTTGAGCTCCTACAATGAGCAGTTCTTC,CASSRDSLSSYNEQFF
-,TRBV6-6,TRBJ2-7,TRBD2,TGTGCCAGCAGTCTATTCTCGTTGGGAGGGGAGACCTACGAGCAGTACTTC,CASSLFSLGGETYEQYF
-,TRBV2,TRBJ2-7,TRBD2,TGTGCCAGCAGGAGCGGGGTGGGCGAGCAGTACTTC,CASRSGVGEQYF
few,TRBV29-1,TRBJ2-1,TRBD2,TGCAGCGCCAGGGACATAACGGGACTAGCGGCCCCCGAACACTACAATGAGCAGTTCTTC,CSARDITGLAAPEHYNEQFF
-,TRBV10-1,TRBJ2-1,-,TGCGCCGGTGCAGGGACGGATAATTTCTTC,CAGAGTDNFF
few,TRBV6-2/TRBV6-3,TRBJ2-2,-,TGTGCCAGCAGTTACTCGTGGAACACCGGGGAGCTGTTTTTT,CASSYSWNTGELFF
-,TRBV28,TRBJ1-1,-,TGTGCCACCCAGGGTTTTCGTGGTGAAGCTTTCTTT,CATQGFRGEAFF
-,TRBV10-3,TRBJ2-3,TRBD2,TGTGCCATCAGGGGGACTAGCGCCCCCTTGGATACGCAGTATTTT,CAIRGTSAPLDTQYF